This T cell receptor (beta chain) is drawn from a study of T cell changes during pregnancy in multiple sclerosis. The CDR3 covers 12 residues. Trimming removed 8 bases at V and 6 bases at J, with 11 bases between. Germline lookup yields CDR1 MNHNS and CDR2 SASEGT. Assay: immunoSEQ multiplex PCR; the TCRdb copy retains only in-frame clones and omits some. The sample records 45,000 to 60,000 clones, 92% being singletons. The chain joins TRBV6-1 to TRBJ1-5; D is ambiguous. Sequencing was performed on CD4+ T cells from peripheral blood mononuclear cells, taken in the second trimester of pregnancy. The source is a female donor with multiple sclerosis, enrolled in a pregnancy study. CDR3 residues: CASDLGGQPQHF. Written as DNA, the CDR3 is TGTGCCAGCGACTTGGGAGGTCAGCCCCAGCATTTT.